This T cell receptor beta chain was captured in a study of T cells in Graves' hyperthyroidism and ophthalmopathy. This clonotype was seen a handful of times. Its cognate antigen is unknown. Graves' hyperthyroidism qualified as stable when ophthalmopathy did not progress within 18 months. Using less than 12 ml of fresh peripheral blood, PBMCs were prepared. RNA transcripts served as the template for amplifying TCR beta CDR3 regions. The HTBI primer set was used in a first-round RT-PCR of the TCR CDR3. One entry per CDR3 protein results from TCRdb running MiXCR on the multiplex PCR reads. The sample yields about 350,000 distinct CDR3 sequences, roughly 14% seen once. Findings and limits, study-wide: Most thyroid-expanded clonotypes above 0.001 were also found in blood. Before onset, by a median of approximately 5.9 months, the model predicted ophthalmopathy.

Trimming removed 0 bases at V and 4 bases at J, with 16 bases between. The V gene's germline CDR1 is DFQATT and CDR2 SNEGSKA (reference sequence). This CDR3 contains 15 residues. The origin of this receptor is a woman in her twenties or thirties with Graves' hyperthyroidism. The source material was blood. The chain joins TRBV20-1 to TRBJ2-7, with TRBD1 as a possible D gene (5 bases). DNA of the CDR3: TGCAGTGCTAGAGAAAGGTTGGGGCGCAGATACGAGCAGTACTTC. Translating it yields CSARERLGRRYEQYF.